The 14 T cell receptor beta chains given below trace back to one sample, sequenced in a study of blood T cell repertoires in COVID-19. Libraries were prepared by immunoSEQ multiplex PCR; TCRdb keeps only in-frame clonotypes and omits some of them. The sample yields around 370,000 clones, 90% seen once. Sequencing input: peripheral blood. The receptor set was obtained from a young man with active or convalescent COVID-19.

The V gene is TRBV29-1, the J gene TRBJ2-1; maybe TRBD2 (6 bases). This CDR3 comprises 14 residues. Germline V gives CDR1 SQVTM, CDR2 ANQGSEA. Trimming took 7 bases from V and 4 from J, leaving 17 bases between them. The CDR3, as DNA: TGCAGCGCGAACGTGCGAGGAGGGTACAATGAGCAGTTCTTC. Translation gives CSANVRGGYNEQFF.

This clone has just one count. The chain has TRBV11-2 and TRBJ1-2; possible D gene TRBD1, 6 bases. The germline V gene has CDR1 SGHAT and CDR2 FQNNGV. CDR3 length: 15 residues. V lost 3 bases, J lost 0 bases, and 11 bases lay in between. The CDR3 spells CASSFRDTPNYGYTF. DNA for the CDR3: TGTGCCAGCAGCTTTCGGGACACCCCTAACTATGGCTACACCTTC.

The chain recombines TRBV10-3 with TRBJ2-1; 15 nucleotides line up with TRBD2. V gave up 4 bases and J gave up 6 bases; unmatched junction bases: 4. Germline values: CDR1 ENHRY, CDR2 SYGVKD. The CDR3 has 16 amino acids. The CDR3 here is CAISGTSGGVVNEQFF. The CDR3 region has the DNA TGTGCCATCAGTGGGACTAGCGGGGGGGTGGTCAATGAGCAGTTCTTC.

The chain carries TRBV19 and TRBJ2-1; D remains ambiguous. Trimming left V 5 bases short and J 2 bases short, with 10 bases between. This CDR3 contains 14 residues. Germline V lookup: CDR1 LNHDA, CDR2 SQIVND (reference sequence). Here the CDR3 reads CASSAQQTYNEQFF. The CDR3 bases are TGTGCCAGTAGTGCCCAACAGACCTACAATGAGCAGTTCTTC.

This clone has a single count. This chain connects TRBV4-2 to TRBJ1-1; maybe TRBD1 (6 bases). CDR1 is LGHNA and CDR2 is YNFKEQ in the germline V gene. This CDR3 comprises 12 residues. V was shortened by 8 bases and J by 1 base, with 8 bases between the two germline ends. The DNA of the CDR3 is TGTGCCAGCGCGACAGGGAACACTGAAGCTTTCTTT. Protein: CASATGNTEAFF.

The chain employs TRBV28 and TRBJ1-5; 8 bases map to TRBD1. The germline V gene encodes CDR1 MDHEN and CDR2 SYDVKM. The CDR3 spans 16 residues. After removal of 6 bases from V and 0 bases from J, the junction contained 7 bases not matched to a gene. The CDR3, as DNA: TGTGCCAGCAGGCCCGGGACAGGCTATAGCAATCAGCCCCAGCATTTT. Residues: CASRPGTGYSNQPQHF.

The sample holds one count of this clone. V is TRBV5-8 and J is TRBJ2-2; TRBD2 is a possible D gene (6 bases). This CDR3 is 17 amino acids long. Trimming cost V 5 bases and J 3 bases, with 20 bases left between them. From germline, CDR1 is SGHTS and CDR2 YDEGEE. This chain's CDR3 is CASRWLEGFGDTGELFF. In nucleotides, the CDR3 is TGTGCCAGCAGATGGTTGGAGGGGTTCGGGGACACCGGGGAGCTGTTTTTT.

The CDR3 DNA is TGTGCCACCAGCAGAGTAGCGGGAGCCGCAGATGAGCAGTTCTTC. Translated: CATSRVAGAADEQFF. The chain has TRBV15 and TRBJ2-1; 9 bases are shared with TRBD2. The CDR3 spans 15 residues. Germline CDR1 is LNHNV and CDR2 is YYDKDF (reference sequence). The trim removed 1 base at V and 8 bases at J, leaving 6 bases unmatched.

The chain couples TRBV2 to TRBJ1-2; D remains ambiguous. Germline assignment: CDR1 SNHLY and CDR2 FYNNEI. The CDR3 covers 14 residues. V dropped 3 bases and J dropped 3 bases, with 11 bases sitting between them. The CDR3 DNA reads TGTGCCAGCAGTGAGGGTTTCGAGGACTATGGCTACACCTTC. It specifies CASSEGFEDYGYTF.

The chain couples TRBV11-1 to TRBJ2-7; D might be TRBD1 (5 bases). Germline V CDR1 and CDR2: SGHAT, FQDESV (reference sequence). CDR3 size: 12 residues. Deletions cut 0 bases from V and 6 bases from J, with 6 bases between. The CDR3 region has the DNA TGTGCCAGCAGCTTAGCAGGGGTCGAGCAGTACTTC. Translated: CASSLAGVEQYF.

As DNA, the CDR3 is TGTGCCAGCAGTTCCCTCGGGGAAAACTATGGCTACACCTTC. It specifies CASSSLGENYGYTF. The chain employs TRBV27 and TRBJ1-2; D unresolved. With 4 bases removed from V and 2 bases from J, the gap between germline ends came to 11 bases. The germline V gene encodes CDR1 MNHEY and CDR2 SMNVEV (reference sequence). The CDR3 is 14 amino acids.

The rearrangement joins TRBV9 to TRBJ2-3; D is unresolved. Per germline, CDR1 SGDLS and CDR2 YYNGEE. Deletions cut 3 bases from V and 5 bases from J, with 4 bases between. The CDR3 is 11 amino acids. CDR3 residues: CASSDGDTQYF. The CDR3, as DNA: TGTGCCAGCAGCGACGGAGATACGCAGTATTTT.

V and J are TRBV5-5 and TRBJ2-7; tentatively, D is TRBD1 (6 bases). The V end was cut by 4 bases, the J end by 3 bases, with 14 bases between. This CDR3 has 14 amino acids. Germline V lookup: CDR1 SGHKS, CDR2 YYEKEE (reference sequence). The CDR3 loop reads CASSGFRDNYEQYF. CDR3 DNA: TGTGCCAGCAGCGGATTTCGGGACAACTACGAGCAGTACTTC. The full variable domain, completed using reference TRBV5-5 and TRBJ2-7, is DAGVTQSPTHLIKTRGQQVTLRCSPISGHKSVSWYQQVLGQGPQFIFQYYEKEERGRGNFPDRFSARQFPNYSSELNVNALLLGDSALYLCASSGFRDNYEQYFGPGTRLTVT.

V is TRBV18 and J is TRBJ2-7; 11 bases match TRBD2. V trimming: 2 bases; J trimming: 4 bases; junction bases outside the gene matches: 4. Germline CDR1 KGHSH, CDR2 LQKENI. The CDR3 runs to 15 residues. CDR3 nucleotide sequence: TGTGCCAGCTCACCAGGGACTAGCGGAAGATACGAGCAGTACTTC. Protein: CASSPGTSGRYEQYF.